Shown below are 24 T cell receptor beta chains from a single sample sequenced in a study of beta chain features in type 1 diabetes. Every isolated RNA sample was fully reverse transcribed, so sequencing captured expressed TCRB transcripts. The data were produced by immunoSEQ multiplex PCR, yet TCRdb's version contains in-frame clones alone and is incomplete. The table shows roughly 130,000 clones, with about a tenth occurring only once. Sequencing input: central memory CD4+ T cells from blood. The receptors come from a man younger than 35 in good health.

Many counts were recorded for this clone. V gene TRBV14 combines with J gene TRBJ2-1, with 9 bases aligning to TRBD1. CDR1 and CDR2 from the germline V gene are SGHDN and FVKESK. This CDR3 is 13 amino acids long. The trim removed 4 bases at V and 9 bases at J, leaving 4 bases unmatched. The CDR3 is CASSPTGGSEQFF. The CDR3 region has the DNA TGTGCCAGCAGCCCCACAGGGGGCAGTGAGCAGTTCTTC.

This clone was seen a handful of times. V gene TRBV28 combines with J gene TRBJ1-6, with 7 positions matching TRBD1. V lost 4 bases and J lost 15; bases outside the gene matches: 12. There are 14 residues in the CDR3. The germline V gene encodes CDR1 MDHEN and CDR2 SYDVKM. Here the CDR3 DNA reads TGTGCCAGCAGTTCCAATGACAGGGTGGTACTCCTCCACTTT. This translates into CASSSNDRVVLLHF.

This chain links TRBV19 with TRBJ2-3; 7 nucleotides align to TRBD2. Per the germline V gene, CDR1 is LNHDA and CDR2 is SQIVND (reference sequence). The CDR3 runs 14 residues. V trimming: 3 bases; J trimming: 4 bases; junction bases outside the gene matches: 4. CDR3 loop: CASSIGGMADTQYF. CDR3 coding DNA: TGTGCCAGTAGTATCGGGGGGATGGCAGATACGCAGTATTTT. Combining the CDR3 with reference TRBV19 and TRBJ2-3 gives the whole variable domain DGGITQSPKYLFRKEGQNVTLSCEQNLNHDAMYWYRQDPGQGLRLIYYSQIVNDFQKGDIAEGYSVSREKKESFPLTVTSAQKNPTAFYLCASSIGGMADTQYFGPGTRLTVL.

CDR3 loop: CATSRALAGGTDTQYF. CDR3 sequence (DNA): TGTGCCACCAGCAGAGCCCTGGCAGGGGGCACAGATACGCAGTATTTT. The gene calls are TRBV15 and TRBJ2-3; a possible D gene is TRBD1 (6 bases). This CDR3 region has 16 residues. Trimming stripped 1 base from V and 1 base from J, with 12 bases between. Germline V gene data show CDR1 as LNHNV and CDR2 as YYDKDF (reference sequence).

This clone was recorded a few times. The CDR3 DNA reads TGTGCCAGCAGCTGGAGGACAGGGGTACAGTATGGCTACACCTTC. Protein: CASSWRTGVQYGYTF. This rearrangement joins TRBV5-5 to TRBJ1-2, with 9 positions matching TRBD1. This CDR3 has 15 residues. CDR1 and CDR2 (germline): SGHKS, YYEKEE (reference sequence). V was pared by 3 bases and J by 5 bases, with 8 bases of the junction left unmatched.

This clone was picked up a small number of times. The chain recombines TRBV5-6 with TRBJ2-5; TRBD1 matches at 7 bases. The J call could be wrong; TRBJ2-7 is a better fit for the DNA end. Germline CDR1 SGHDT, CDR2 YYEEEE. The CDR3 extends over 14 amino acids. The DNA of the CDR3 is TGTGCCAGCAGCTTGACAGGGGCTTACTACGAGCAGTACTTC. Translating gives CASSLTGAYYEQYF.

This sequence joins TRBV2 and TRBJ2-3, with TRBD2 matching over 8 bases. V lost 2 bases, J lost 5 bases, and 3 bases stayed unmatched. The CDR3 runs to 14 residues. CDR1 and CDR2 from the germline V gene are SNHLY and FYNNEI. CDR3 in amino acids: CASSELAGVDTQYF. The CDR3, as DNA: TGTGCCAGCAGTGAACTAGCGGGTGTAGATACGCAGTATTTT.

This clone has just a few counts. This sequence joins TRBV30 and TRBJ1-4; TRBD1 agrees at 8 bases. The CDR3 spans 13 residues. Germline CDR1 is GTSNPN and CDR2 is SVGIG (reference sequence). The V gene end was trimmed by 3 bases and the J gene end by 3 bases; junction bases not matched to a gene: 0. The CDR3 DNA reads TGTGCCTGGAGGACAGGGGCTAATGAAAAACTGTTTTTT. Amino acid sequence: CAWRTGANEKLFF.

This clone was recorded a few times. The chain recombines TRBV7-2 with TRBJ1-2; the match to TRBD1 covers 7 bases. Trimming cost V 2 bases and J 8 bases; bases outside gene matches: 8. Germline CDR1 and CDR2: SGHTA and FQGNSA. This CDR3 is 14 amino acids long. CDR3 in amino acids: CASSLSTGDRGYTF. CDR3 coding DNA: TGTGCCAGCAGCTTATCCACAGGGGATCGGGGCTACACCTTC.

This clone came up many times. V and J are TRBV14 and TRBJ2-7, with 7 bases lining up with TRBD1. The CDR3 is 14 amino acids. J lost 4 bases, V lost 4 bases, and 7 bases had no gene match. The germline V gene encodes CDR1 SGHDN and CDR2 FVKESK. The CDR3 reads CASSPRQGRYEQYF. The DNA for the CDR3 is TGTGCCAGCAGCCCTCGACAGGGTCGGTACGAGCAGTACTTC.

In this sample, this clone turned up a few times. The chain has TRBV4-3 and TRBJ1-2; 8 positions agree with TRBD1. V was pared by 3 bases and J by 2 bases, with 5 bases of the junction left unmatched. The CDR3 sequence is 15 residues long. In germline, CDR1 is LGHNA, CDR2 YSLEER. The CDR3 sequence: CASSHLQGANYGYTF. CDR3 in DNA: TGCGCCAGCAGCCATTTGCAGGGGGCCAACTATGGCTACACCTTC.

This clone was observed a few times. The chain uses TRBV27 and TRBJ2-2; 7 bases map to TRBD2. After removal of 2 bases from V and 1 base from J, the junction contained 1 base not matched to a gene. The CDR3 spans 15 residues. The germline V gene has CDR1 MNHEY and CDR2 SMNVEV (reference sequence). As DNA, the CDR3 is TGTGCCAGCAGTTTAGGGAGGGTGAACACCGGGGAGCTGTTTTTT. This sequence encodes CASSLGRVNTGELFF.

V gene TRBV11-2 combines with J gene TRBJ2-7; 9 bases are shared with TRBD2. The germline gives CDR1 SGHAT, CDR2 FQNNGV. The J segment lost 2 bases and the V segment lost 0 bases, leaving 5 bases of the junction unmatched. This CDR3 region has 16 residues. CDR3 DNA sequence: TGTGCCAGCAGCTTAGATTCGGCGGGGGGGGCCTACGAGCAGTACTTC. Amino acid sequence: CASSLDSAGGAYEQYF.

The chain has TRBV11-2 and TRBJ2-7, with D uncertain. The CDR3 consists of 12 residues. Germline CDR1 SGHAT, CDR2 FQNNGV. Trimming pared 6 bases from V and 3 bases from J, leaving 9 bases between. CDR3 in amino acids: CASSSSFYEQYF. CDR3 sequence (DNA): TGTGCCAGCAGTAGCAGTTTCTACGAGCAGTACTTC.

This chain joins TRBV6-4 and TRBJ2-3; 8 positions agree with TRBD2. Trimming removed 2 bases from V and 0 bases from J; junction bases left unmatched: 7. This CDR3 has 17 amino acids. Germline V CDR1 and CDR2: MRHNA, SNTAGT. The CDR3 DNA is TGTGCCAGCAGTGACGAGGGCGGGGGGCCAAGCACAGATACGCAGTATTTT. Translated: CASSDEGGGPSTDTQYF.

This clone was observed a handful of times. CDR3 amino acids: CASSLGRGGTYEQYF. The CDR3 DNA reads TGTGCCAGCAGCTTAGGGCGGGGGGGAACTTACGAGCAGTACTTC. V usage is TRBV11-2 and J usage is TRBJ2-7, with 9 positions matching TRBD2. Germline CDR1 reads SGHAT; CDR2 reads FQNNGV. The CDR3 is 15 residues long. The junction had 5 bases not matched to a gene; V was cut back by 1 base and J by 4 bases.

There are a few counts of this clone. The chain carries TRBV5-4 and TRBJ1-2; D might be TRBD1 (5 bases). CDR1 SGHNT and CDR2 YYREEE come from the germline V gene (reference sequence). The V end was cut by 3 bases, the J end by 4 bases, with 10 bases between. The CDR3 is made up of 13 amino acids. CDR3 in amino acids: CASSSRQSYGYTF. The CDR3 DNA reads as TGTGCCAGCAGCTCTCGACAGAGCTATGGCTACACCTTC.

This clone has more than one count but fewer than ten. The CDR3 sequence: CASSASGGGSEQYF. For the CDR3, the DNA is TGTGCCAGCTCGGCTAGCGGGGGAGGCTCCGAGCAGTACTTC. V gene TRBV18 combines with J gene TRBJ2-7; 10 positions match TRBD2. V shed 6 bases and J 6 bases; nucleotides not matched to a gene: 8. The CDR3 spans 14 residues. Germline V gives CDR1 KGHSH, CDR2 LQKENI.

The CDR3, as DNA: TGTGCCAGCAGCCCCCAAGCGGGGGGGCATGAGCAGTTCTTC. Translated: CASSPQAGGHEQFF. The chain joins TRBV14 to TRBJ2-1; 10 positions agree with TRBD2. Germline assignment: CDR1 SGHDN and CDR2 FVKESK. The V segment lost 4 bases and the J segment 8 bases; nucleotides outside the gene matches: 5. CDR3 length: 14 residues.

DNA for the CDR3: TGTGCCAGCAGACGGACACCCGAAGAGACCCAGTACTTC. The encoded protein is CASRRTPEETQYF. V gene TRBV7-2 combines with J gene TRBJ2-5; weak D call: TRBD1 (5 bases). The CDR3 is 13 residues long. Trimming pared 6 bases from V and 3 bases from J, leaving 11 bases between. Germline V CDR1 and CDR2: SGHTA, FQGNSA.

V usage is TRBV7-6 and J usage is TRBJ1-1, with 11 bases that match TRBD1. The CDR3 sequence is 18 residues long. The J segment lost 2 bases and the V segment lost 2 bases, leaving 10 bases of the junction unmatched. CDR1 is SGHVS, CDR2 FNYEAQ, per germline. CDR3 protein: CASSLRMGTGGLNTEAFF. The DNA for the CDR3 is TGTGCCAGCAGCTTAAGGATGGGGACAGGGGGACTAAACACTGAAGCTTTCTTT.

For this clone: The junction and the germline gene differ at one end; a read error may be behind it. This sequence joins TRBV15 and TRBJ2-7, with 7 bases identical to TRBD1. The CDR3 has 15 amino acids. Looked up from germline, CDR1 is LNHNV and CDR2 is YYDKDF (reference sequence). DNA of the CDR3: TGTGCCACCAGCAGTCAGGGGGATTCCACTCGAGGGCTACGATTC. Translated: CATSSQGDSTRGLRF.

This clone was observed a handful of times. The CDR3 reads CAISDLVRGTGANVLTF. DNA for the CDR3: TGTGCCATCAGTGACCTCGTAAGAGGAACTGGGGCCAACGTCCTGACTTTC. The V gene is TRBV10-3, the J gene TRBJ2-6; no clear D gene. Trimming removed 3 bases at V and 2 bases at J, with 14 bases between. CDR3 length: 17 amino acids. Germline V gene data show CDR1 as ENHRY and CDR2 as SYGVKD.

Written as DNA, the CDR3 is TGCGCCAGCAGCCAAGATCTTACCGGGGGGGATCGGGATGGCTACACCTTC. It yields the protein CASSQDLTGGDRDGYTF. The J gene is TRBJ1-2, the V gene TRBV4-1; a possible D gene is TRBD1 (5 bases). The CDR3 covers 17 residues. Trimming took off 0 bases at V and 6 bases at J, with 20 bases between the two ends. Germline V gene data show CDR1 as MGHRA and CDR2 as YSYEKL.